This T cell receptor beta chain was retrieved from a study of blood T cell repertoires in COVID-19. Study as a whole: Acute and convalescent COVID-19 specimens originated in the United States, Italy and Spain. T cells, B-cell-depleted T cells, or PBMCs provided the cDNA or gDNA that served as material.

In the study's own analysis: By means of reference gene primer amplification, nucleated cell counts were estimated. Method: immunoSEQ multiplex PCR; TCRdb's copy keeps in-frame clones and lacks some. The DNA was the basis for D and trimming; V, J and clone size are from that table. The sample lists 130,000 to 150,000 clones; nearly 90% were seen once. The clonotype was recovered from a man in his 70s with acute or convalescent COVID-19. The sample was peripheral blood.

For the CDR3, the DNA is TGTGCCAGCAGCCCGAGAGGCGCAACTAATGAAAAACTGTTTTTT. Residues: CASSPRGATNEKLFF. The chain carries TRBV7-9 and TRBJ1-4; D uncertain. Germline loops: CDR1 SEHNR, CDR2 FQNEAQ (reference sequence). Trimming removed 5 bases from V and 0 bases from J, with 10 bases in between. This CDR3 region has 15 residues.